This T cell receptor (beta chain) originates from a study of shared clonotypes between healthy human individuals. The study ran the assay at deep level. TCRdb's copy holds only in-frame clones and misses some; the assay was immunoSEQ multiplex PCR. The sample includes fewer than 1.6 million clones, approximately 98.5% seen only once; the top ten take approximately 0.38%. The CDR3 sequence is 13 residues long. The germline CDR1 and CDR2 sequences are KGHSH and LQKENI. V dropped 8 bases and J dropped 0 bases, with 10 bases sitting between them. This TCR was sampled from a man aged 30 to 39 in good health. Sample: naive CD4+ T cells sorted from blood. Subset of the sample: CD45RA+ positively selected. The chain has TRBV18 and TRBJ1-1; a weak D match, TRBD1 (5 bases). CDR3 sequence: CASLPDMNTEAFF. In DNA, the CDR3 is TGTGCCAGCCTCCCGGACATGAACACTGAAGCTTTCTTT. The whole variable domain, remainder taken from reference TRBV18 and TRBJ1-1, is NAGVMQNPRHLVRRRGQEARLRCSPMKGHSHVYWYRQLPEEGLKFMVYLQKENIIDESGMPKERFSAEFPKEGPSILRIQQVVRGDSAAYFCASLPDMNTEAFFGQGTRLTVV.